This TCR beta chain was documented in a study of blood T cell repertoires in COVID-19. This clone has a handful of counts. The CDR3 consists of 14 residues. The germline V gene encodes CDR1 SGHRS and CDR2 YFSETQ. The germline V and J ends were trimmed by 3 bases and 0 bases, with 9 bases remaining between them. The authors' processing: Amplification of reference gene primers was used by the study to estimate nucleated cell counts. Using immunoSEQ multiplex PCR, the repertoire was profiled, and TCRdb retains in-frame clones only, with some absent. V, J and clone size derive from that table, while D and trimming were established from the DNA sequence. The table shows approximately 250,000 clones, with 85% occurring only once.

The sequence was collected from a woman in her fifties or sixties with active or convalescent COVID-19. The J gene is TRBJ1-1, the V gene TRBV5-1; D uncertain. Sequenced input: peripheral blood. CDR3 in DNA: TGCGCCAGCAGCTGGGCCGCGATGAACACTGAAGCTTTCTTT. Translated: CASSWAAMNTEAFF.